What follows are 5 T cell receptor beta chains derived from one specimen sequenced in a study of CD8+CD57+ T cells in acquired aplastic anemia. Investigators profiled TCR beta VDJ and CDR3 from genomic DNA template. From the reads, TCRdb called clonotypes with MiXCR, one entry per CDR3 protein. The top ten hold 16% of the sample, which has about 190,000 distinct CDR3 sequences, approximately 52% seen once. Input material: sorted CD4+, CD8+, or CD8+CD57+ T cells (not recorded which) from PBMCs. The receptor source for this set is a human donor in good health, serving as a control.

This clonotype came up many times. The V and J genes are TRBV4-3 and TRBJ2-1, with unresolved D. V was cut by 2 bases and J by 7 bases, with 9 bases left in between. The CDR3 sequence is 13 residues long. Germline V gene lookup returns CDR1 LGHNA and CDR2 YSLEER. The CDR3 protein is CASSQRLDNEQFF. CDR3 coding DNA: TGCGCCAGCAGCCAAAGATTGGATAATGAGCAGTTCTTC.

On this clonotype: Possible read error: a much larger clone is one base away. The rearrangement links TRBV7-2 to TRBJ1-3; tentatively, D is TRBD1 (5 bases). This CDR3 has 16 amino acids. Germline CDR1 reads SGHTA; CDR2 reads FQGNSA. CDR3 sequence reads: CASSSLGDRSGNTMYF. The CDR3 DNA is TGTGCCAGCAGTTCCCTAGGGGACCGCTCTGGAAACACCATGTATTTT.

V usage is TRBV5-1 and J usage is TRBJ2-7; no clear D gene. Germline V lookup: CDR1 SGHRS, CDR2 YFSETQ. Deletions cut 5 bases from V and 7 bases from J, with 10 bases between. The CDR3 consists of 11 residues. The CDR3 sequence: CASSYVGEQYF. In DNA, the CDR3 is TGCGCCAGCAGTTACGTCGGGGAGCAGTACTTC.

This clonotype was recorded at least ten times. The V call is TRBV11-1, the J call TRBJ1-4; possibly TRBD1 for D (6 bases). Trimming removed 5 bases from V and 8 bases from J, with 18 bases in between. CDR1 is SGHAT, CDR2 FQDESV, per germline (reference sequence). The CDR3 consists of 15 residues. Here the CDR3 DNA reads TGTGCCAGCAGCCCAGGACAGAGTGGAATAGAAAAACTGTTTTTT. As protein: CASSPGQSGIEKLFF.

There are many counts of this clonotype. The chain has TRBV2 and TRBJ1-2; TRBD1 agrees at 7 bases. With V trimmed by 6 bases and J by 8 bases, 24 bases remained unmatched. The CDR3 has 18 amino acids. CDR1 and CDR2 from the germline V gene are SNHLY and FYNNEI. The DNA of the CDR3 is TGTGCCAGCAGACCTGACAGGGTGAGAGGTGAATCCTCTATGGGCTACACCTTC. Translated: CASRPDRVRGESSMGYTF.